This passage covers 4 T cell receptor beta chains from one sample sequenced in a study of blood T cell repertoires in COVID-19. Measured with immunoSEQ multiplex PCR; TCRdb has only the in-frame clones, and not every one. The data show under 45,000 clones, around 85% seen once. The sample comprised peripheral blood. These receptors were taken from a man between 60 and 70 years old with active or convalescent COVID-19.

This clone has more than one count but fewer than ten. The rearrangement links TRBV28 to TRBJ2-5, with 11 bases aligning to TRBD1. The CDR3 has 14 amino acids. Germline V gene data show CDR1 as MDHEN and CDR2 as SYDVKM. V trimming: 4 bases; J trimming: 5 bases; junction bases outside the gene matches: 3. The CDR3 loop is CASSSGTGGETQYF. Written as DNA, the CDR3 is TGTGCCAGCAGTTCCGGGACAGGGGGTGAGACCCAGTACTTC.

This CDR3 is CASSRPGGPIGETQYF. The CDR3 DNA is TGTGCCAGCAGTAGACCGGGGGGGCCGATAGGAGAGACCCAGTACTTC. This sequence joins TRBV6-6 and TRBJ2-5, with 8 positions matching TRBD2. V gave up 5 bases and J gave up 4 bases; unmatched junction bases: 12. This CDR3 has 16 amino acids. The germline V gene has CDR1 MNHNY and CDR2 SVGAGI (reference sequence).

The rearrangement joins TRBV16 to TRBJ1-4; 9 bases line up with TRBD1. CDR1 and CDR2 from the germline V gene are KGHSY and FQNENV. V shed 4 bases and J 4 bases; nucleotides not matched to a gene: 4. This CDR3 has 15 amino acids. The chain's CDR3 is CASSRTGGGNEKLFF. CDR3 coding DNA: TGTGCCAGCAGCCGCACAGGGGGCGGTAATGAAAAACTGTTTTTT.

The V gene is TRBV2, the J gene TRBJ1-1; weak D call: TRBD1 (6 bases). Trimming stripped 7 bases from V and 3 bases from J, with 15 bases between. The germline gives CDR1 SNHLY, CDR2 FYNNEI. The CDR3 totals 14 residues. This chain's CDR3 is CASTPGGGDTEAFF. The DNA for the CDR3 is TGTGCCAGCACCCCGGGAGGGGGAGACACTGAAGCTTTCTTT.